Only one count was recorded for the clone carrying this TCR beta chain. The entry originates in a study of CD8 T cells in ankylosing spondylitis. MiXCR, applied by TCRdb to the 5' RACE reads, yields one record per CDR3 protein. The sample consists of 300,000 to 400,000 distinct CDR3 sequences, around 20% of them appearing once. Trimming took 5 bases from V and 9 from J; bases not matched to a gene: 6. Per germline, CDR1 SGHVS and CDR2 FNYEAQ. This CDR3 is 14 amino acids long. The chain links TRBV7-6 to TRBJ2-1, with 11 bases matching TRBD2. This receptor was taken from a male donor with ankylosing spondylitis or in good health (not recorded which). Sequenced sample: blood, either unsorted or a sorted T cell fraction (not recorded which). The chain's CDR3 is CASSLSGGEGEQFF. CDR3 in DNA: TGTGCCAGCAGCCTTAGCGGGGGGGAAGGTGAGCAGTTCTTC.